This entry describes one T cell receptor (beta chain). This entry is derived from a study of blood T cell repertoires in COVID-19. Study in general: PBMCs, B-cell-depleted T cells, or T cells were the source of the cDNA or gDNA that made up the material.

Authors' methods: Nucleated cell number was recorded as an estimate derived from reference gene primer amplification. Sequencing used immunoSEQ multiplex PCR; TCRdb keeps in-frame clones, though not all of them. V and J calls and clone size follow that table, whereas D and trimming were derived from the DNA. Of some 69,000 clones listed, roughly three quarters are singletons. Material for sequencing was peripheral blood. The receptor was isolated from a human donor in a cohort sampled during active COVID-19.

The CDR3 DNA sequence: TGTGCCACCAGCCCGGGAGGGCCAGCCGGGGAGCTGTTTTTT. Its translation: CATSPGGPAGELFF. The J gene is TRBJ2-2, the V gene TRBV15; TRBD2 matches at 8 bases. The CDR3 spans 14 residues. The germline V gene encodes CDR1 LNHNV and CDR2 YYDKDF (reference sequence). The J segment lost 6 bases and the V segment lost 5 bases, leaving 5 bases of the junction unmatched.